These T cell receptor beta chains were read from a single sample in a study of T cell responses to AZD1222 COVID-19 vaccine. Assay used: immunoSEQ multiplex PCR; TCRdb lists only in-frame clones, some missing. The data contain approximately 26,000 clones, approximately 88% of them singletons. The sample consisted of peripheral blood, taken on day 0 of AZD1222 vaccination. Source of these receptors: an adult in good health. CDR3s include the opening cysteine and the closing phenylalanine or tryptophan. Each record gives: clone size, V gene, J gene, D gene, CDR3 protein. D genes are given only for firm matches. Clone size is stated in some rows and not others, as once, few, many or a class when expanded.

>-|TRBV19|TRBJ2-2|-
CASTRLPGELFF
>-|TRBV5-4|TRBJ2-2|TRBD2
CASSLRAGDTGELFF
>once|TRBV7-2|TRBJ2-1|-
CASSPTGTNFYNEQFF
>-|TRBV4-1|TRBJ2-1|TRBD2
CASSPLGLATYNEQFF
>-|TRBV5-4|TRBJ1-1|-
CASSYPAAEAFF
>-|TRBV6-5|TRBJ2-3|TRBD2
CASSYSSGRAEETQYF
>-|TRBV20-1|TRBJ2-7|TRBD2
CSASGLAGSYEQYF
>few|TRBV6-5|TRBJ1-1|-
CASSLDSEAFF
>-|TRBV7-2|TRBJ1-2|-
CASSLGVDNYGYTF
>once|TRBV12-3/TRBV12-4|TRBJ2-5|-
CASSYQETQYF
>-|TRBV5-6|TRBJ1-2|-
CASSLVGSPTF
>-|TRBV28|TRBJ1-3|-
CASSPLRSFLKGNTIYF
>-|TRBV5-1|TRBJ1-1|-
CASSALRANTEAFF
>-|TRBV12-3/TRBV12-4|TRBJ2-5|TRBD2
CASSWGGGTQYF
>-|TRBV9|TRBJ1-5|-
CASSDKGRPDGNQPQHF
>-|TRBV6-5|TRBJ1-1|-
CASIHTANTEAFF
>-|TRBV19|TRBJ2-4|-
CASSMIPSQKNIQYF
>-|TRBV18|TRBJ1-2|-
CASSPSVDPYGYTF
>-|TRBV7-2|TRBJ1-3|-
CASSLTGPFATIYF
>-|TRBV7-9|TRBJ2-1|TRBD2
CASSFGSGRWNEQFF
>-|TRBV7-2|TRBJ1-2|TRBD1
CASSLDRDDGYTF
>-|TRBV7-2|TRBJ2-7|-
CASSSRTLYEQYF
>-|TRBV7-2|TRBJ2-1|-
CASSLRSTTQLF
>-|TRBV19|TRBJ1-5|-
CASSRTTGTPSNQPQHF
>few|TRBV7-3|TRBJ2-1|TRBD2
CASSSGLAGDGQFF
>-|TRBV7-2|TRBJ2-3|-
CASSPRYTDTQYF
>-|TRBV2|TRBJ1-2|TRBD1
CASSRDRANYGYTF
>-|TRBV7-9|TRBJ2-7|TRBD2
CASSLGLAGFYEQYF
>-|TRBV23-1|TRBJ1-2|-
CASSQRVGNYGYTF
>-|TRBV24-1|TRBJ1-1|-
CATDRIRHEGAEAFF
>few|TRBV18|TRBJ1-2|-
CASSPPTPWDYGYTF
>-|TRBV28|TRBJ1-2|-
CASSPGPRRPYGYTF
>-|TRBV9|TRBJ2-3|TRBD2
CASSVDPGGRGSADTQYF
>-|TRBV7-2|TRBJ2-3|-
CASSFVGFGTDTQYF
>few|TRBV25-1|TRBJ1-2|-
CASSEAGLHGYTF
>-|TRBV7-9|TRBJ2-1|-
CASSLNSVTYNEQFF
>-|TRBV5-1|TRBJ1-1|-
CASSSFNMNTEAFF
>-|TRBV10-3|TRBJ1-3|-
CAISESILTAVSGNTIYF
>-|TRBV19|TRBJ1-3|-
CASIQGTIGGGNTIYF
>-|TRBV2|TRBJ1-1|-
CAIPGGFTEAFF
>-|TRBV18|TRBJ1-2|TRBD1
CASSPGQGPGYTF
>few|TRBV4-1|TRBJ1-5|TRBD1
CASSPGQGSNQPQHF
>-|TRBV18|TRBJ1-2|-
CASSPPGAGGYTF
>-|TRBV18|TRBJ2-2|-
CASSPPDLNSAGELFF
>-|TRBV6-5|TRBJ2-7|TRBD2
CASRAPSGREYEQYF
>-|TRBV18|TRBJ1-2|-
CASSPLDQDGTRGYGYTF
>-|TRBV19|TRBJ1-6|-
CASSSADNSPLHF
>-|TRBV9|TRBJ2-1|-
CASSVQGIEQFF
>-|TRBV4-3|TRBJ2-2|TRBD2
CASSQEGGRNTGELFF
>-|TRBV4-1|TRBJ1-6|-
CASSQEDSNNSPLHF
>-|TRBV10-3|TRBJ2-5|TRBD2
CAIKGLAGETQYF